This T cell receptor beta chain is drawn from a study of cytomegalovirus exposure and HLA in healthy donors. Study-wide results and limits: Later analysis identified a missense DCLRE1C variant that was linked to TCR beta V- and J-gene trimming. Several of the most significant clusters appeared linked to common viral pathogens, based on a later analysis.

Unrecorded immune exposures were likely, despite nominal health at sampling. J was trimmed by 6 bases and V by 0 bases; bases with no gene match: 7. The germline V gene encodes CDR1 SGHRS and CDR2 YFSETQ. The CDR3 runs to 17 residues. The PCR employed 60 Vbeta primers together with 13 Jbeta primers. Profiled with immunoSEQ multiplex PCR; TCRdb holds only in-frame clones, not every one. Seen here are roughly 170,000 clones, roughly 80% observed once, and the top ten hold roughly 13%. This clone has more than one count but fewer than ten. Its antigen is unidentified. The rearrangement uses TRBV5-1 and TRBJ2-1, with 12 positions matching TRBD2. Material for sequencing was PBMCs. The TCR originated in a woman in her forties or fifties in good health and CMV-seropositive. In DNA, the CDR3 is TGCGCCAGCAGCTTGGCCCTAGCGGGGGGGCCAAGCAATGAGCAGTTCTTC. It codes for CASSLALAGGPSNEQFF.